Below, one T cell receptor (beta chain) is given with its context. Its antigen is undetermined. This record comes from a study of T cell responses to AZD1222 COVID-19 vaccine. Study-wide results and limits: The repertoires were collected only after the peak T cell response.

The data were produced by immunoSEQ multiplex PCR, yet TCRdb's version contains in-frame clones alone and is incomplete. Of 65,000 to 90,000 clones listed, less than 90% are singletons. The sequencing here drew on peripheral blood, taken on day 0 of AZD1222 vaccination. This receptor was obtained from an adult in good health.

The CDR3 DNA is TGTGCCAGCTCTGGACTAGCCTTCTACGAGCAGTACTTC. It codes for CASSGLAFYEQYF. The rearrangement uses TRBV5-6 and TRBJ2-7, with TRBD2 identical over 8 bases. V shed 7 bases and J 3 bases; nucleotides not matched to a gene: 6. CDR1 and CDR2 (germline): SGHDT, YYEEEE. The CDR3 totals 13 residues. The full variable domain, in which reference TRBV5-6 and TRBJ2-7 provide the parts outside the CDR3, is DAGVTQSPTHLIKTRGQQVTLRCSPKSGHDTVSWYQQALGQGPQFIFQYYEEEERQRGNFPDRFSGHQFPNYSSELNVNALLLGDSALYLCASSGLAFYEQYFGPGTRLTVT.